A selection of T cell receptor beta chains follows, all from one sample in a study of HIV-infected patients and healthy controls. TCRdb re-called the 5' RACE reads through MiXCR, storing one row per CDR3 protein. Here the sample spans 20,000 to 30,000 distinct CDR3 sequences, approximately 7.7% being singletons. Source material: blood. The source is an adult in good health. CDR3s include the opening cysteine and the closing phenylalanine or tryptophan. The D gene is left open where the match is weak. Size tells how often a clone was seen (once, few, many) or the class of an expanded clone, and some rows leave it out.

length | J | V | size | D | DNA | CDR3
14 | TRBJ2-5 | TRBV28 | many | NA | TGTGCCAGCAGTTTTGCCGGGTACCAAGAGACCCAGTACTTC | CASSFAGYQETQYF
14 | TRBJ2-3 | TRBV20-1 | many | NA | TGCAGTGCTAGGGACCGGGTGAACACAGATACGCAGTATTTT | CSARDRVNTDTQYF
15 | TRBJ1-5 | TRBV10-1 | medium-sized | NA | TGCGCCAGCAGTGAGTCCCCAGGGATCGACCAGCCCCAGCATTTT | CASSESPGIDQPQHF
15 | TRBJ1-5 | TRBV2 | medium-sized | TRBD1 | TGTGCCAGCAGTCTTAACAGGGGGAGCAATCAGCCCCAGCATTTT | CASSLNRGSNQPQHF
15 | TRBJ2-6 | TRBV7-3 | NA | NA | TGTGCCAGCAGCTCAGGGGCCTCTGGGGCCAACGTCCTGACTTTC | CASSSGASGANVLTF
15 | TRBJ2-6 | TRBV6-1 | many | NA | TGTGCCAGCAGTGAAGCTAGCGAAGGGGCCAACGTCCTGACTTTC | CASSEASEGANVLTF
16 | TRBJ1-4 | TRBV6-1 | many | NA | TGTGCCAGCAGCCTCGGCGATCGGCCAGTGAATGAAAAACTGTTTTTT | CASSLGDRPVNEKLFF
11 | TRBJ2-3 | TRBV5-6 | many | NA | TGTGCCATTTCCAGGGGGGCAACGCAGTATTTT | CAISRGATQYF
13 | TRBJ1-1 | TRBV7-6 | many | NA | TGTGCCAGCAGAAATAGGCTGAACACTGAAGCTTTCTTT | CASRNRLNTEAFF
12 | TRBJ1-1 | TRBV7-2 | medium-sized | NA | TGTGCCAGCAGCCCGGGGGGCACTGAAGCTTTCTTT | CASSPGGTEAFF
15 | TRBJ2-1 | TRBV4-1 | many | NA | TGCGCCAGCAGCCAAGGCCGGGAGTCCTACAATGAGCAGTTCTTC | CASSQGRESYNEQFF
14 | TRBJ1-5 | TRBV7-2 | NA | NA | TGTGCCAGCAGCCGAGACCATAGCAATCAGCCCCAGCATTTT | CASSRDHSNQPQHF
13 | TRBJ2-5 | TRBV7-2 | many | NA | TGTGCCAGCAGCTTTAGCAGGTTCGAGACCCAGTACTTC | CASSFSRFETQYF
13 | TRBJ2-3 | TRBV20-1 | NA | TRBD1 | TGCAGTGCTCCCGGGACAGCGCCAGATACGCAGTATTTT | CSAPGTAPDTQYF
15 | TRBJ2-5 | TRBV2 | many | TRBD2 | TGTGCCAGCAGTTCTAGCGGGGGGAACCAAGAGACCCAGTACTTC | CASSSSGGNQETQYF
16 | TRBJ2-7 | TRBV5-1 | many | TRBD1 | TGCGCCAGCACCCTAAGGGGGCTCGGTTCAGTTTACGAGCAGTACTTC | CASTLRGLGSVYEQYF
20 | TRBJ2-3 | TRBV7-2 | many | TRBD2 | TGTGCCAGCAGCCGGAGAGGCGTGACTAGCGGGGGGGGGCTTTCAGATACGCAGTATTTT | CASSRRGVTSGGGLSDTQYF
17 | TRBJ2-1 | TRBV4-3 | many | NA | TGCGCCAGCAGCCAAGAAATCGCCCCTCTTGTTATACCTGAGCAGTTCTTC | CASSQEIAPLVIPEQFF
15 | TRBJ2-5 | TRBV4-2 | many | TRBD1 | TGTGCCAGCAGCCAAGAGACAGGGGACCAAGAGACCCAGTACTTC | CASSQETGDQETQYF
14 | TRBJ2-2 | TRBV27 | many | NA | TGTGCCAGCAGAGATGCAGCTAACACCGGGGAGCTGTTTTTT | CASRDAANTGELFF
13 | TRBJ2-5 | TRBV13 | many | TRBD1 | TGTGCCAGCAGCCGGACAGGGCGAGAGACCCAGTACTTC | CASSRTGRETQYF
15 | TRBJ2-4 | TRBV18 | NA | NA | TGTGCCAGCTCACCAGGGCAGGCAATGAAAAACATTCAGTACTTC | CASSPGQAMKNIQYF
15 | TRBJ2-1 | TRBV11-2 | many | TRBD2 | TGTGCCAGCAGCTCCTGGCGGGGGGACTACAATGAGCAGTTCTTC | CASSSWRGDYNEQFF
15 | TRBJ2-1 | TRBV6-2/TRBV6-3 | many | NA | TGTGCCAGCAGAGTCCAGGGGGGCCTGTACAATGAGCAGTTCTTC | CASRVQGGLYNEQFF
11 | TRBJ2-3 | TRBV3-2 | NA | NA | TGTGCCAGCAGACAGAAACTTACGCAGTATTTT | CASRQKLTQYF
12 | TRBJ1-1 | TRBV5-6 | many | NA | TGTGCCAGCAGCTTGGAGTCAGTTGAAGCTTTCTTT | CASSLESVEAFF
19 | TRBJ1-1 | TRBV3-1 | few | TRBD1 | TGTGCCAGCAGCCAAGATAGGGGGGGACAGGGGCGATTAGGCACTGAAGCTTTCTTT | CASSQDRGGQGRLGTEAFF
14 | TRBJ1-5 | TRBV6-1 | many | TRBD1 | TGTGCCAGCAGCCCCGACAGGGGCAGTCAGCCCCAGCATTTT | CASSPDRGSQPQHF
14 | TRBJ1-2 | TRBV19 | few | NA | TGTGCCAGTAGTATTTACGGTTTTGACTATGGCTACACCTTC | CASSIYGFDYGYTF
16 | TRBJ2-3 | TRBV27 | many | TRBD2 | TGTGCCAGCAGTTTATTAAGAGCGGGGGGGGCAGATACGCAGTATTTT | CASSLLRAGGADTQYF
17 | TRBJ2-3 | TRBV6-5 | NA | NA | TGTGCCAGCAGTCTAAGTCGAGGGCGTTTGAGCACAGATACGCAGTATTTT | CASSLSRGRLSTDTQYF
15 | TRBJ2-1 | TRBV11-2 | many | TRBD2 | TGTGCCAGCAGCTTAGGTTCTAGCGGGGGGCTCGAGCAGTTCTTC | CASSLGSSGGLEQFF
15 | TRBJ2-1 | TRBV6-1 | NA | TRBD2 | TGTGCCAGCAGTGGGACTAGCGGGGGATACAATGAGCAGTTCTTC | CASSGTSGGYNEQFF
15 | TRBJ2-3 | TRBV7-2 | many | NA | TGTGCCAGCAGCCCCCGGGCAGCTAGCACAGATACGCAGTATTTT | CASSPRAASTDTQYF
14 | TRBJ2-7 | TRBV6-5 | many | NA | TGTGCCAGCAGTTACGGGTTAAGCTCCTACGAGCAGTACTTC | CASSYGLSSYEQYF
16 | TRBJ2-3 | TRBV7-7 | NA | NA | TGTGCTAGCAGCTCCACCCTCTCGGGGAGCACAGATACGCAGTATTTT | CASSSTLSGSTDTQYF
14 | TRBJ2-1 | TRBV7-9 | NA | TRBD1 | TGTGCCAGCAGCTCCTTACAGGGGGCAGGTGAGCAGTTCTTC | CASSSLQGAGEQFF
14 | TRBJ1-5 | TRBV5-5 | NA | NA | TGTGCCAGCAGCTTCGCAGCCCGCGATCAGCCCCAGCATTTT | CASSFAARDQPQHF
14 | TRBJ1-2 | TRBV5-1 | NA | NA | TGCGCCAGCAGCTGGGACCAGGGAGACTATGGCTACACCTTC | CASSWDQGDYGYTF
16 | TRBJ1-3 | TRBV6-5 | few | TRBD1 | TGTGCCAGCAGCGCGATTCAGGGGGGCTCTGGAAACACCATATATTTT | CASSAIQGGSGNTIYF
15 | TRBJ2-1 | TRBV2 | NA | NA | TGTGCCAGCAGTGAAGTAGGGCGGAACGACAATGAGCAGTTCTTC | CASSEVGRNDNEQFF
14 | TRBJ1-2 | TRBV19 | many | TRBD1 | TGTGCCAGTAGATTAACAGGGGGCGCGTATGGCTACACCTTC | CASRLTGGAYGYTF
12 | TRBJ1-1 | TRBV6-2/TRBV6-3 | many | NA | TGTGCCAGCAGTTCCCTGAACATGAAATCTTTCTTT | CASSSLNMKSFF
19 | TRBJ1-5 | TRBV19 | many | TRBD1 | TGTGCCAGTAGTCCCCGACGAGGGACAGGGAGCCATAGCAATCAGCCCCAGCATTTT | CASSPRRGTGSHSNQPQHF
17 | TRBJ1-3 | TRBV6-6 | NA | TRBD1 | TGTGCCAGCAGTTACTCGGATGCAGGGGGCGATGGAAACACCATATATTTT | CASSYSDAGGDGNTIYF
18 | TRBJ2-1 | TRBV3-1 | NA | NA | TGTGCCAGCAGCCAAGAACAGGGACGAACCTATCTAAACAATGAGCAGTTCTTC | CASSQEQGRTYLNNEQFF
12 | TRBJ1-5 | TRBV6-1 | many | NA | TGTGCCAGCAGAGACTTAAATCAGCCCCAGCATTTT | CASRDLNQPQHF